The 29 T cell receptor beta chains below all came from one sample that was sequenced in a study of CD8+ T cells in alopecia areata. This sample's treatment: oral pan-JAK inhibitor, 5-10 mg twice daily. RNA, once extracted, was reverse transcribed into cDNA for use as the sequencing template. TCRdb's table, derived via immunoSEQ multiplex PCR, lists solely in-frame clones and lacks some. Of around 100,000 clones in the sample, roughly 50% are singletons; the top ten hold about 3.4%. The sequencing used CD4+ T cells sorted from blood, collected at week 24, from a patient treated with tofacitinib. The source is a human donor with alopecia areata.

The sample holds a few counts of this clone. The V and J genes are TRBV4-1 and TRBJ2-5; 7 bases match TRBD1. Germline V gene data show CDR1 as MGHRA and CDR2 as YSYEKL. J gave up 0 bases and V 1 base, and 8 bases lay outside the gene matches. The CDR3 contains 17 residues. The CDR3 DNA follows: TGCGCCAGCAGCCAAGTACAGGGGCTAGTAAACCAAGAGACCCAGTACTTC. It is translated as CASSQVQGLVNQETQYF.

The rearrangement uses TRBV29-1 and TRBJ2-2; 9 nucleotides line up with TRBD1. The V gene end was trimmed by 5 bases and the J gene end by 7 bases; junction bases not matched to a gene: 8. The CDR3 covers 14 residues. In germline, CDR1 is SQVTM, CDR2 ANQGSEA. CDR3 DNA sequence: TGCAGCGTTAGCCGGGACAGGGTTCACGGGGAGCTGTTTTTT. It encodes CSVSRDRVHGELFF.

The chain employs TRBV29-1 and TRBJ2-5; D gene uncertain. V dropped 3 bases and J dropped 1 base, with 12 bases sitting between them. In germline, CDR1 is SQVTM, CDR2 ANQGSEA. The length of the CDR3 is 14 residues. CDR3 protein: CSVELRLVQETQYF. The CDR3 DNA reads as TGCAGCGTTGAGTTAAGACTGGTCCAAGAGACCCAGTACTTC.

This chain's CDR3 is CASSERNNQPQHF. In nucleotides, the CDR3 is TGTGCCAGTAGTGAGAGGAATAATCAGCCCCAGCATTTT. V is TRBV19 and J is TRBJ1-5; no clear D gene. Germline CDR1 LNHDA, CDR2 SQIVND (reference sequence). V gave up 5 bases and J gave up 4 bases, with 9 bases separating them. This CDR3 has 13 amino acids.

This clone was seen only a few times. The chain recombines TRBV15 with TRBJ1-1, with D unresolved. The CDR3 runs 15 residues. Trimming took off 0 bases at V and 2 bases at J, with 10 bases between the two ends. Germline assignment: CDR1 LNHNV and CDR2 YYDKDF (reference sequence). The CDR3 nucleotides read TGTGCCACCAGCAGAGATCAAACAGTTAACACTGAAGCTTTCTTT. Translating gives CATSRDQTVNTEAFF.

The V call is TRBV15, the J call TRBJ1-6; the D is unclear. V was pared by 4 bases and J by 7 bases, with 11 bases between. CDR1 and CDR2 from the germline V gene are LNHNV and YYDKDF (reference sequence). The CDR3 has 14 amino acids. The chain's CDR3 is CATSTDLGNSPLHF. CDR3 sequence (DNA): TGTGCCACCAGCACCGACCTGGGGAATTCACCCCTCCACTTT. The whole variable domain, filled in from reference TRBV15 and TRBJ1-6, reads DAMVIQNPRYQVTQFGKPVTLSCSQTLNHNVMYWYQQKSSQAPKLLFHYYDKDFNNEADTPDNFQSRRPNTSFCFLDIRSPGLGDTAMYLCATSTDLGNSPLHFGNGTRLTVT.

This chain connects TRBV5-1 to TRBJ2-2; TRBD1 matches 9 bases. The CDR3 is made up of 17 amino acids. The germline V gene encodes CDR1 SGHRS and CDR2 YFSETQ. The V segment lost 5 bases and the J segment 1 base; nucleotides outside the gene matches: 9. The CDR3 bases are TGCGCCAGCAGAAAGACCTCGGGACAGGGGAACACCGGGGAGCTGTTTTTT. It yields the protein CASRKTSGQGNTGELFF.

The genes are TRBV30 and TRBJ2-3, with 8 bases aligning to TRBD2. Germline CDR1 GTSNPN, CDR2 SVGIG (reference sequence). V lost 0 bases and J lost 4; bases outside the gene matches: 6. The CDR3 loop spans 15 amino acids. The CDR3 loop is CAWSVGLAGADTQYF. The CDR3 DNA reads as TGTGCCTGGAGTGTAGGTCTAGCGGGTGCAGATACGCAGTATTTT.

The genes are TRBV2 and TRBJ2-5, with 8 bases fitting TRBD2. The CDR3 totals 12 residues. Germline V lookup: CDR1 SNHLY, CDR2 FYNNEI. Trimming took 10 bases from V and 4 from J; bases not matched to a gene: 5. CDR3 in DNA: TGTGCCACAGGGACTAGGAGAGAGACCCAGTACTTC. Translated, it gives CATGTRRETQYF.

The rearrangement links TRBV2 to TRBJ1-5; unclear D gene. The CDR3 length is 13 residues. Germline V gene lookup returns CDR1 SNHLY and CDR2 FYNNEI. Deletions cut 3 bases from V and 5 bases from J, with 8 bases between. This CDR3 is CASSDRTHQPQHF. The CDR3 DNA follows: TGTGCCAGCAGTGACAGGACCCATCAGCCCCAGCATTTT.

The chain is built from TRBV4-2 and TRBJ2-2; D remains ambiguous. Trimming stripped 3 bases from V and 1 base from J, with 6 bases between. The V gene's germline CDR1 is LGHNA and CDR2 YNFKEQ. The CDR3 has 14 residues. CDR3 in amino acids: CASSHGWNTGELFF. In DNA form, the CDR3 reads TGTGCCAGCAGCCACGGGTGGAACACCGGGGAGCTGTTTTTT.

V and J are TRBV11-2 and TRBJ2-2; 10 bases align to TRBD2. The V and J ends lost 5 bases and 6 bases, in that order; junction bases with no gene match: 9. Germline V gene lookup returns CDR1 SGHAT and CDR2 FQNNGV. This CDR3 has 16 residues. DNA for the CDR3: TGTGCCAGCAGCCCCCAAGCGGGGGGGCCGTCCGGGGAGCTGTTTTTT. Protein sequence: CASSPQAGGPSGELFF.

V is TRBV5-6 and J is TRBJ2-3; D gene uncertain. V was cut by 0 bases and J by 2 bases, with 7 bases left in between. Germline V gene lookup returns CDR1 SGHDT and CDR2 YYEEEE. CDR3 size: 14 residues. In DNA, the CDR3 is TGTGCCAGCAGCTTGGATTGGCCCACAGATACGCAGTATTTT. Its protein is CASSLDWPTDTQYF.

The chain employs TRBV5-6 and TRBJ2-7; D could derive from TRBD1 or TRBD2 (5 bases each). V was clipped by 0 bases and J by 5 bases, with 12 bases between them. Germline values: CDR1 SGHDT, CDR2 YYEEEE. The CDR3 loop spans 14 amino acids. CDR3 DNA sequence: TGTGCCAGCAGCTTGGAGTACCGGGACCACGAGCAGTACTTC. Protein product: CASSLEYRDHEQYF.

Ten or more counts support this clone. The CDR3 nucleotides are TGTGCCAGCAATGAGGACAGGGCGAGTGAAGCTTTCTTT. Protein sequence: CASNEDRASEAFF. The gene calls are TRBV6-5 and TRBJ1-1; 8 bases align to TRBD1. The V segment lost 7 bases and the J segment 7 bases; nucleotides outside the gene matches: 8. This CDR3 is 13 amino acids long. The germline V gene encodes CDR1 MNHEY and CDR2 SVGAGI.

This chain links TRBV7-9 with TRBJ2-3; the D gene is possibly TRBD1 (6 bases). The germline gives CDR1 SEHNR, CDR2 FQNEAQ (reference sequence). Trimming shortened V by 2 bases and J by 6 bases, and 18 bases separated the two germline ends. The CDR3 length is 16 residues. The CDR3 bases are TGTGCCAGCAGCTTATCTAGGTCCAGGGGCTCCGATACGCAGTATTTT. Translation gives CASSLSRSRGSDTQYF.

This chain connects TRBV25-1 to TRBJ1-1; TRBD1 is a possible D gene (5 bases). V shed 4 bases and J shed 1 base, with 13 bases lying between them. CDR1 and CDR2 (germline): MGHDK, SYGVNS. The CDR3 totals 15 residues. This chain's CDR3 is CASSVTGVENTEAFF. CDR3 in DNA: TGTGCCAGCAGTGTTACAGGCGTAGAGAACACTGAAGCTTTCTTT.

V and J are TRBV4-3 and TRBJ2-3; no definite D call. The V and J ends lost 0 bases and 6 bases respectively, with 13 bases between them. There are 15 residues in the CDR3. From germline, CDR1 is LGHNA and CDR2 YSLEER. CDR3 sequence reads: CASSQDSMRSDTQYF. The CDR3 DNA sequence: TGCGCCAGCAGCCAAGATAGTATGCGGTCGGATACGCAGTATTTT.

CDR3 region: CASSAQGLHGELFF. CDR3 coding DNA: TGTGCCAGCAGCGCACAGGGGCTTCACGGGGAGCTGTTTTTT. The chain recombines TRBV7-9 with TRBJ2-2; 7 nucleotides line up with TRBD1. CDR1 is SEHNR, CDR2 FQNEAQ, per germline (reference sequence). V trimming: 5 bases; J trimming: 7 bases; junction bases outside the gene matches: 7. The CDR3 spans 14 residues.

This clone was seen a handful of times. The identical CDR3 is also encoded by other nucleotide sequences in the sample. V and J are TRBV7-2 and TRBJ2-5, with unresolved D. From germline, CDR1 is SGHTA and CDR2 FQGNSA. V was clipped by 4 bases and J by 2 bases, with 8 bases between them. The CDR3 totals 13 residues. CDR3 in DNA: TGTGCCAGCAGCTCCCGGGTACAAGAGACCCAGTACTTC. Translating it yields CASSSRVQETQYF.

The chain combines TRBV5-6 with TRBJ2-7, with 10 bases matching TRBD1. V lost 4 bases and J lost 5; bases outside the gene matches: 9. Per germline, CDR1 SGHDT and CDR2 YYEEEE. The CDR3 runs 15 residues. The CDR3 region has the DNA TGTGCCAGCAGCCTCACGGGACAGGGGTCACACGAGCAGTACTTC. Translated: CASSLTGQGSHEQYF. The variable domain in full, completed from reference TRBV5-6 and TRBJ2-7, reads DAGVTQSPTHLIKTRGQQVTLRCSPKSGHDTVSWYQQALGQGPQFIFQYYEEEERQRGNFPDRFSGHQFPNYSSELNVNALLLGDSALYLCASSLTGQGSHEQYFGPGTRLTVT.

This clone has only one observation. Because it lacks the conserved phenylalanine or tryptophan at the end, this CDR3 is likely a read error. The chain couples TRBV2 to TRBJ2-7; D might be TRBD2 (5 bases). This CDR3 comprises 14 residues. V lost 6 bases, J lost 4 bases, and 16 bases lay in between. CDR1 is SNHLY, CDR2 FYNNEI, per germline. This CDR3 reads CASRSDVAGYEQYL. The CDR3 region has the DNA TGTGCCAGCAGATCGGACGTGGCGGGTTACGAGCAGTACCTC.

The table lists this clone with a count of one. The rearrangement joins TRBV30 to TRBJ2-1; maybe TRBD2 (5 bases). The length of the CDR3 is 13 residues. The V end was cut by 5 bases, the J end by 1 base, with 9 bases between. The V gene's germline CDR1 is GTSNPN and CDR2 SVGIG (reference sequence). In nucleotides, the CDR3 is TGTGCCTGGGTTCGGGGTTCCTACAATGAGCAGTTCTTC. This encodes CAWVRGSYNEQFF.

J is TRBJ1-5 and V is TRBV15, with D maybe TRBD1 (5 bases). The CDR3 is made up of 14 amino acids. Germline CDR1 is LNHNV and CDR2 is YYDKDF (reference sequence). The V end was cut by 1 base, the J end by 1 base, with 5 bases between. The CDR3 bases are TGTGCCACCAGCAGAGGGGGGAGCAATCAGCCCCAGCATTTT. It codes for CATSRGGSNQPQHF.

The chain recombines TRBV19 with TRBJ1-5; possibly TRBD1 for D (5 bases). Per the germline V gene, CDR1 is LNHDA and CDR2 is SQIVND (reference sequence). There are 15 residues in the CDR3. V was shortened by 5 bases and J by 1 base, with 12 bases between the two germline ends. In DNA, the CDR3 is TGTGCCAGTAGTCCCCTCAGGGTGAGCAATCAGCCCCAGCATTTT. As protein: CASSPLRVSNQPQHF. Full variable domain (outside the CDR3, taken from reference TRBV19 and TRBJ1-5): DGGITQSPKYLFRKEGQNVTLSCEQNLNHDAMYWYRQDPGQGLRLIYYSQIVNDFQKGDIAEGYSVSREKKESFPLTVTSAQKNPTAFYLCASSPLRVSNQPQHFGDGTRLSIL.

The chain carries TRBV30 and TRBJ2-5; D may correspond to TRBD1 or TRBD2 (5 bases each). V lost 1 base, J lost 2 bases, and 8 bases lay in between. Germline loops: CDR1 GTSNPN, CDR2 SVGIG (reference sequence). This CDR3 is built from 13 residues. The DNA of the CDR3 is TGTGCCTGGAGTGGAGGGGAACAAGAGACCCAGTACTTC. It yields the protein CAWSGGEQETQYF.

This clone was picked up one time. The CDR3 nucleotides read TGCGCCAGCAGCCAAGGACTAGCGGCGAACACCGGGGAGCTGTTTTTT. Translating it yields CASSQGLAANTGELFF. The chain recombines TRBV4-3 with TRBJ2-2; TRBD2 matches at 9 bases. Germline CDR1 and CDR2: LGHNA and YSLEER. This CDR3 is built from 16 residues. V was clipped by 1 base and J by 0 bases; unmatched bases: 0.

In its sample, this clone was seen a few times. The chain joins TRBV27 to TRBJ1-1; TRBD1 aligns across 11 bases. The V segment lost 0 bases and the J segment 5 bases; nucleotides outside the gene matches: 5. CDR1 and CDR2 (germline): MNHEY, SMNVEV (reference sequence). The CDR3 covers 16 residues. The CDR3 DNA follows: TGTGCCAGCAGTTTATCTTTCGGGACAGGGGGAACTGAAGCTTTCTTT. Protein: CASSLSFGTGGTEAFF.

Here the CDR3 DNA reads TGTGCCAGCAGTAAGACACAGTCACTTAGCAATCAGCCCCAGCATTTT. Protein product: CASSKTQSLSNQPQHF. The chain carries TRBV6-6 and TRBJ1-5; D is uncertain. The CDR3 extends over 16 amino acids. V gave up 5 bases and J gave up 0 bases, with 14 bases separating them. CDR1 and CDR2 (germline): MNHNY, SVGAGI (reference sequence).